The TCR beta chain under discussion was sequenced for a study of blood T cell repertoires in COVID-19. About the research overall: Acute and convalescent COVID-19 specimens originated in the United States, Italy and Spain. The cDNA or gDNA used as material had been derived from T cells, B-cell-depleted T cells, or PBMCs.

Germline CDR1 and CDR2: MNHEY and SVGEGT. The CDR3 covers 13 residues. With 2 bases removed from V and 1 base from J, the gap between germline ends came to 5 bases. The protocol was immunoSEQ multiplex PCR, while the TCRdb copy is restricted to in-frame clones and leaves out a portion. The sample has roughly 330,000 clones, roughly 88% seen once. This TCR was recovered from a woman in her forties or fifties with acute or convalescent COVID-19. The material sequenced was peripheral blood. This sequence joins TRBV6-2 or TRBV6-3 and TRBJ1-1; D gene uncertain. CDR3 sequence reads: CASSYGKNTEAFF. Here the CDR3 DNA reads TGTGCCAGCAGTTACGGCAAGAACACTGAAGCTTTCTTT.